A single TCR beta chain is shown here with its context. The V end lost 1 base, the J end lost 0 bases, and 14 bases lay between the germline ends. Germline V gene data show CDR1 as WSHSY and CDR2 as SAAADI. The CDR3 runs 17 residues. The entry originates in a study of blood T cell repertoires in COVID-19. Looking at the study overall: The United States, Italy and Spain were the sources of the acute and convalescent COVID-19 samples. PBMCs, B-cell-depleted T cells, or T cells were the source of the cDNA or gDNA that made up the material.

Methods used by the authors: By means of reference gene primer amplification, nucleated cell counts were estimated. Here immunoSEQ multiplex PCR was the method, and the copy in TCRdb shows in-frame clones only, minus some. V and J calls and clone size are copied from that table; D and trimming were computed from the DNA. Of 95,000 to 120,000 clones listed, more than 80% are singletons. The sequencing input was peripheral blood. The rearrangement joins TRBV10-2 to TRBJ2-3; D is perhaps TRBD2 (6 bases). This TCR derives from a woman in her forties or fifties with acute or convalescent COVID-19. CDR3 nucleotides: TGCGCCAGCAGTGAGTGGGTAGCGGTATCTAGCACAGATACGCAGTATTTT. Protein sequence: CASSEWVAVSSTDTQYF.